The present T cell receptor (beta chain) was sequenced within a study of CD8 T cells in Susac syndrome. Whole-study context: Roughly eight of the sequenced Susac syndrome patients were in remission, and roughly 6 had active disease.

On this clonotype itself: The antigen remains undetermined.

Study findings and constraints: The CD4+ T cell repertoires from Susac syndrome exhibited no clonal expansion.

Germline lookup yields CDR1 SGHAT and CDR2 FQNNGV. The germline V and J ends were trimmed by 2 bases and 6 bases, with 19 bases remaining between them. The CDR3 loop spans 16 amino acids. The RNA input was roughly 0.45 to 1 ug, and it was reverse transcribed with random hexamers. MiXCR was run by TCRdb on the immunoSEQ multiplex PCR reads, yielding one entry per CDR3 protein. The table includes roughly 200,000 distinct CDR3 sequences, 90% to 95% detected once. This receptor was obtained from a human donor with Susac syndrome. The sample taken for sequencing was CD4+ T cells from PBMCs. The chain employs TRBV11-2 and TRBJ1-2; possible D gene TRBD1, 5 bases. CDR3 in amino acids: CASSLPLTVRENGYTF. Here the CDR3 DNA reads TGTGCCAGCAGCTTACCCCTGACAGTCCGCGAGAATGGCTACACCTTC.